This entry lists 10 T cell receptor beta chains sequenced from one sample in a study of blood T cell repertoires in COVID-19. Using immunoSEQ multiplex PCR, the repertoire was profiled, and TCRdb retains in-frame clones only, with some absent. The repertoire holds around 160,000 clones, roughly 90% seen once, with 1.2% in the top ten. The sample was PBMCs or T cells enriched from blood (not recorded which). All receptors come from a woman aged 25-40 years with acute COVID-19.

The V gene is TRBV30, the J gene TRBJ1-2; D is unclear. The CDR3 runs to 11 residues. Trimming cost V 1 base and J 8 bases, with 8 bases left between them. CDR1 is GTSNPN, CDR2 SVGIG, per germline (reference sequence). In DNA form, the CDR3 reads TGTGCCTGGAGTGCTATATGGGGCTACACCTTC. Residues: CAWSAIWGYTF.

The J gene is TRBJ2-6, the V gene TRBV7-2; TRBD1 is a possible D gene (5 bases). From germline, CDR1 is SGHTA and CDR2 FQGNSA. The CDR3 extends over 17 amino acids. The V and J ends lost 5 bases and 0 bases respectively, with 14 bases between them. CDR3 region: CASSLRVLSSGANVLTF. The CDR3, as DNA: TGTGCCAGCAGCCTCAGGGTCCTGAGCTCTGGGGCCAACGTCCTGACTTTC.

The genes are TRBV19 and TRBJ1-3; D ambiguous. The CDR3 loop spans 13 amino acids. Germline CDR1 reads LNHDA; CDR2 reads SQIVND (reference sequence). V gave up 5 bases and J gave up 1 base, with 6 bases separating them. The CDR3 coding sequence is TGTGCCAGTAGTGGTACTTCTGGAAACACCATATATTTT. It yields the protein CASSGTSGNTIYF.

This chain uses TRBV28 with TRBJ2-3, with 12 nucleotides matching TRBD2. J lost 4 bases, V lost 2 bases, and 4 bases had no gene match. This CDR3 is 16 amino acids long. CDR1 MDHEN and CDR2 SYDVKM come from the germline V gene. The CDR3 loop reads CASSLRLAGVADTQYF. The DNA of the CDR3 is TGTGCCAGCAGTTTACGACTAGCGGGAGTAGCAGATACGCAGTATTTT.

Here the CDR3 DNA reads TGTGCCAGTAGTACAGGGACAGAAAAGCAGCCCCAGCATTTT. Its protein product is CASSTGTEKQPQHF. The chain joins TRBV19 to TRBJ1-5, with TRBD1 identical over 7 bases. CDR3 length equals 14 residues. V dropped 4 bases and J dropped 7; count of bases not matched to a gene: 7. Germline V gives CDR1 LNHDA, CDR2 SQIVND (reference sequence).

The V and J genes are TRBV7-9 and TRBJ1-5, with D perhaps TRBD1 (5 bases). The length of the CDR3 is 14 residues. The V and J ends lost 5 bases and 5 bases respectively, with 13 bases between them. Looked up from germline, CDR1 is SEHNR and CDR2 is FQNEAQ (reference sequence). CDR3 DNA sequence: TGTGCCAGCAGCCCCAAAGGGGCTGATCAGCCCCAGCATTTT. This gives the protein CASSPKGADQPQHF.

The chain uses TRBV11-2 and TRBJ2-2; the match to TRBD2 covers 13 bases. This CDR3 spans 17 amino acids. V lost 4 bases, J lost 6 bases, and 8 bases stayed unmatched. Germline CDR1 and CDR2: SGHAT and FQNNGV. CDR3 sequence reads: CASSSGLAGVGAGELFF. CDR3 sequence (DNA): TGTGCCAGCAGCTCTGGACTAGCGGGAGTCGGTGCCGGGGAGCTGTTTTTT. Complete variable domain (other parts from reference TRBV11-2 and TRBJ2-2): EAGVAQSPRYKIIEKRQSVAFWCNPISGHATLYWYQQILGQGPKLLIQFQNNGVVDDSQLPKDRFSAERLKGVDSTLKIQPAKLEDSAVYLCASSSGLAGVGAGELFFGEGSRLTVL.

This clone was seen just once. J is TRBJ2-7 and V is TRBV18, with D unclear. V dropped 0 bases and J dropped 5 bases, with 11 bases sitting between them. The CDR3 loop spans 14 amino acids. The germline V gene has CDR1 KGHSH and CDR2 LQKENI. The CDR3 nucleotides read TGTGCCAGCTCACCACCGGCGAGGTTCCACGAGCAGTACTTC. Its protein is CASSPPARFHEQYF.

V usage is TRBV28 and J usage is TRBJ2-6; the D is unclear. Germline V gives CDR1 MDHEN, CDR2 SYDVKM. The CDR3 length is 14 residues. The ends were cut back, 8 bases at V and 0 bases at J, with 8 bases in the middle. The CDR3 bases are TGTGCCAGCGCAGGCATCTCTGGGGCCAACGTCCTGACTTTC. This encodes CASAGISGANVLTF.

This chain links TRBV7-3 with TRBJ2-7; TRBD2 might be the D (6 bases). CDR3 length: 15 residues. Germline CDR1 and CDR2: SGHTA and FQGTGA. V lost 3 bases and J lost 1, with 13 bases in between. CDR3 DNA: TGTGCCAGCAGCTTGGTGCGGGATGGGTCCTACGAGCAGTACTTC. Translating gives CASSLVRDGSYEQYF. The variable domain in full, completed from reference TRBV7-3 and TRBJ2-7, reads GAGVSQTPSNKVTEKGKYVELRCDPISGHTALYWYRQSLGQGPEFLIYFQGTGAADDSGLPNDRFFAVRPEGSVSTLKIQRTERGDSAVYLCASSLVRDGSYEQYFGPGTRLTVT.